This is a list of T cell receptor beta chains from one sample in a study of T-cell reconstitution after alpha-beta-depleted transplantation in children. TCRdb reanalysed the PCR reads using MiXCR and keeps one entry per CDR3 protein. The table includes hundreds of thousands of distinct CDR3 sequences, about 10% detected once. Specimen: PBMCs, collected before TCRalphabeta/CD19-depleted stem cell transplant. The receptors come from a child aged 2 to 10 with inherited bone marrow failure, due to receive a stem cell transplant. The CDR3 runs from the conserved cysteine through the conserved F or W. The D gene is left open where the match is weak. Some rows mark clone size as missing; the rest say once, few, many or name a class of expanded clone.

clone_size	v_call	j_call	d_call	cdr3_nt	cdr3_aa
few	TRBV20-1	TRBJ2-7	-	TGCAGTGCTAGCTCCTACCCGAGCTCCTACGAGCAGTACTTC	CSASSYPSSYEQYF
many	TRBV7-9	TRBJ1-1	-	TGTGCCAGCAGCTGGACGGGCCCCACTGAAGCTTTCTTT	CASSWTGPTEAFF
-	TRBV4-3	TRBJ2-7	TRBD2	TGCGCCAGCAGCCAAAAGCGGGAAACGGACGAGCAGTACTTC	CASSQKRETDEQYF
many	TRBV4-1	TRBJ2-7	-	TGCGCCAGCAGCCAAGGCCGCGAGCAGTACTTC	CASSQGREQYF
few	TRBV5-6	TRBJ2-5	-	TGTGCCACCTCCTCTAGCGGACAGGGCGGAGAGACCCAGTACTTC	CATSSSGQGGETQYF
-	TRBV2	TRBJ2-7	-	TGTGCCAGCAGTGGGGCTAGTCCAGGGCAGTACGAGCAGTACTTC	CASSGASPGQYEQYF
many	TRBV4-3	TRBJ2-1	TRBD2	TGCGCCAGCAGCCAAGGGGCTAGCGGGTCCCGGAGCTCCTACAATGAGCAGTTCTTC	CASSQGASGSRSSYNEQFF
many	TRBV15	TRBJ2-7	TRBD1	TGTGCCACCAGCAGCCGGGACAGCACCTACGAGCAGTACTTC	CATSSRDSTYEQYF
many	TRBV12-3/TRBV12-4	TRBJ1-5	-	TGTGCCAGCAGTTTTGAGGGGAACAATCAGCCCCAGCATTTT	CASSFEGNNQPQHF
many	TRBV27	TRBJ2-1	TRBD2	TGTGCCAGCAGTCCCGGGACTAGCGGGAACAATGAGCAGTTCTTC	CASSPGTSGNNEQFF
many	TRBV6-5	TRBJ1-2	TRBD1	TGTGCCAGCAGACGACAGGGGGCTGACTATGGCTACACCTTC	CASRRQGADYGYTF
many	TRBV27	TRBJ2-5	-	TGTGCCAGCAGTCCAAACTACCAAGAGACCCAGTACTTC	CASSPNYQETQYF
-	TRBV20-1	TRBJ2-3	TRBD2	TGCAGTGCTAGATCTACTAGCGGGGACACAGATACGCAGTATTTT	CSARSTSGDTDTQYF
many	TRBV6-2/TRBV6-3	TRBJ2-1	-	TGTGCCAGCAGAACCCAGGGAAATGAGCAGTTCTTC	CASRTQGNEQFF
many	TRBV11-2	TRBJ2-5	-	TGTGCCAGCAGCCCAGTAGAGACCCAGTACTTC	CASSPVETQYF
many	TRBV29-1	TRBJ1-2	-	TGCAGCGTGGACACAGGTCTAAACTATGGCTACACCTTC	CSVDTGLNYGYTF
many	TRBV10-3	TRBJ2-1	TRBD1	TGTGCCATCAGAAGAGGACAGGGTCCCTACAATGAGCAGTTCTTC	CAIRRGQGPYNEQFF
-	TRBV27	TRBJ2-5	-	TGTGCCAGCAGTATAATTGGGCGGGGGGACAGGGAAGAGACCCAGTACTTC	CASSIIGRGDREETQYF
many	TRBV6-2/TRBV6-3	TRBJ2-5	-	TGTGCCAGCAGTTATCGAACCAGGGCGGACCAAGAGACCCAGTACTTC	CASSYRTRADQETQYF
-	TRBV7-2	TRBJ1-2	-	TGTGCCAGCAGCCCCCAAACTGGAGCGGGGGTGGTCTATGGCTACACCTTC	CASSPQTGAGVVYGYTF
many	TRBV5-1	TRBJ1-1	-	TGCGCCAGCAGCCCGGAGGAGACTCGGACTGAAGCTTTCTTT	CASSPEETRTEAFF
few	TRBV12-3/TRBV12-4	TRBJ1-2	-	TGTGCCAGCAGTGTGACTAACTATGGCTACACCTTC	CASSVTNYGYTF
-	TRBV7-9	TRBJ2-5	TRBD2	TGTGCCAGCAGCTTCGGGCTAGCGGGATTATCAGAGACCCAGTACTTC	CASSFGLAGLSETQYF
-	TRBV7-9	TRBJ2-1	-	TGTGCCAGCAGCTTACAAGGGACCGGCTACGACAATGAGCAGTTCTTC	CASSLQGTGYDNEQFF
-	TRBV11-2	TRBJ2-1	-	TGTGCCAGCAGCAGTTGGACCAGGGGGGGTCATGAGCAGTTCTTC	CASSSWTRGGHEQFF
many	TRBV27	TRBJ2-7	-	TGTGCCAGCAGTTGGGGGGCCCACCAGGTGTACGAGCAGTACTTC	CASSWGAHQVYEQYF
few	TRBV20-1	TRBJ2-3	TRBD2	TGCAGTGCTGGGGGACTAGCGGGAGTAGTGGATACGCAGTATTTT	CSAGGLAGVVDTQYF
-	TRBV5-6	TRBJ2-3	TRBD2	TGTGCCAGCAGCTTGGCGGGACTAGGGGATACGCAGTATTTT	CASSLAGLGDTQYF
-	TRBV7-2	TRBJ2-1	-	TGTGCCAGCAGCTCAGTAGTGGACAATGAGCAGTTCTTC	CASSSVVDNEQFF
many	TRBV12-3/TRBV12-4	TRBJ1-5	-	TGTGGGGCAGACCAGCCCCAGCATTTT	CGADQPQHF
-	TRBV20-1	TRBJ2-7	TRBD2	TGCAGTGCTAGAGATAGGGGACTAGTCTACGAGCAGTACTTC	CSARDRGLVYEQYF
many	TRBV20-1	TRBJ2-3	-	TGCAGTGCTAGAGATCTGTTGGACTTAGCAAACACAGATACGCAGTATTTT	CSARDLLDLANTDTQYF
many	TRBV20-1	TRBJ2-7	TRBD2	TGCAGTGCTAGTTCGGCTAGCGGAGGGGTCGAGCAGTACTTC	CSASSASGGVEQYF
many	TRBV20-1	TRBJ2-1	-	TGCAGTGCTAGAGCTAGCCCCTCCTACAATGAGCAGTTCTTC	CSARASPSYNEQFF
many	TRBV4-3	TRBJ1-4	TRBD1	TGCGCCAGCAGCCAAGGGGGCAGGGGGGAAAAACTGTTTTTT	CASSQGGRGEKLFF
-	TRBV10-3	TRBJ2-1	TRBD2	TGTGCCATCACCTCCGGGACTACTTACAATGAGCAGTTCTTC	CAITSGTTYNEQFF
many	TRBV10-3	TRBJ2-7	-	TGTGCCACTGCAGAACTCTACGAGCAGTACTTC	CATAELYEQYF
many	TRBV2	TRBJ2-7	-	TGTGCCAGCAGTGAACCTGAGACCAGGATCTACGAGCAGTACTTC	CASSEPETRIYEQYF
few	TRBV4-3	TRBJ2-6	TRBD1	TGCGCCAGCAGCCAAGAGGGGACAGGGTTCTCTGGGGCCAACGTCCTGACTTTC	CASSQEGTGFSGANVLTF
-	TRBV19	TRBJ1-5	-	TGTGCCAGTAGTAATGTGGGGGCTTCTCAGCCCCAGCATTTT	CASSNVGASQPQHF
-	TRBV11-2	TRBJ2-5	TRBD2	TGTGCCAGCAGCCTCGTCGGGGGGGTAGCGGCGAACCAAGAGACCCAGTACTTC	CASSLVGGVAANQETQYF
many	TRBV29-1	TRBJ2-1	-	TGCAGCGTTGAGGCACCCGACTACAATGAGCAGTTCTTC	CSVEAPDYNEQFF
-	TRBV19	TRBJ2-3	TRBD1	TGTGCCAGTAGTTTCGGACAGGGGAGTTTCATAGATACGCAGTATTTT	CASSFGQGSFIDTQYF
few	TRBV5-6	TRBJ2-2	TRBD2	TGTGCCAGCAGCAGTGTGGGCCCTAGCGGGAGGTCTACCGGGGAGCTGTTTTTT	CASSSVGPSGRSTGELFF
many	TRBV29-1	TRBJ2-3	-	TGCAGCGTAGTCCGGGACTCCCAAAATTCAGATACGCAGTATTTT	CSVVRDSQNSDTQYF
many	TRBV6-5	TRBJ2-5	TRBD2	TGTGCCAGCAGTTACTTGGGACGACTAGCGGGAGAGGGAGAGACCCAGTACTTC	CASSYLGRLAGEGETQYF